Below, 20 T cell receptor beta chains from the same sample are listed, as sequenced in a study of T-cell memory formation after mild COVID-19. TCRdb itself ran the 5' RACE reads through MiXCR, one entry per CDR3 protein. Among around 340,000 distinct CDR3 sequences listed, around 13% were seen once. The sample was PBMCs or a T cell subset sorted from them (not recorded which). The receptor set was obtained from a man between 18 and 29 years old who had mild COVID-19 (a few samples of this study predate the infection). Cell type and time point are not known.

In this sample, this clonotype turned up once. DNA of the CDR3: TGTGCCAGCGCAGGACAGAACAATGAGCAGTTCTTC. This codes for CASAGQNNEQFF. The V and J genes are TRBV6-2 or TRBV6-3 and TRBJ2-1; D perhaps matches TRBD1 (6 bases). Germline V gene sequence: CDR1 MNHEY, CDR2 SVGEGT. CDR3 length equals 12 residues. Trimming left V 8 bases short and J 5 bases short, with 10 bases between.

CDR3 region: CASSYGWGGITGELFF. For the CDR3, the DNA is TGTGCCAGCAGTTACGGATGGGGGGGTATCACCGGGGAGCTGTTTTTT. The J gene is TRBJ2-2, the V gene TRBV6-5; 7 nucleotides align to TRBD2. The CDR3 sequence is 16 residues long. In germline, CDR1 is MNHEY, CDR2 SVGAGI. Losses at the gene ends were 2 bases for V and 4 bases for J; bases not matched to a gene: 7.

The chain is built from TRBV7-8 and TRBJ1-1, with TRBD1 matching 7 bases. The CDR3 contains 14 residues. CDR1 is SGHVS, CDR2 FQNEAQ, per germline. The trim removed 5 bases at V and 10 bases at J, leaving 13 bases unmatched. DNA for the CDR3: TGTGCCAGCAGCCAACCGAGAACCGACAGGGTAGCTTTCTTT. Amino acids: CASSQPRTDRVAFF.

The gene calls are TRBV5-6 and TRBJ1-1; 10 nucleotides line up with TRBD1. Trimming took 5 bases from V and 0 from J; bases not matched to a gene: 7. Looked up from germline, CDR1 is SGHDT and CDR2 is YYEEEE. This CDR3 has 16 amino acids. CDR3 region: CASSTPGQGMNTEAFF. Written as DNA, the CDR3 is TGTGCCAGCAGTACACCGGGACAGGGGATGAACACTGAAGCTTTCTTT.

This clonotype was picked up many times. The J gene is TRBJ2-5, the V gene TRBV18, with unresolved D. Trimming left V 3 bases short and J 5 bases short, with 10 bases between. In germline, CDR1 is KGHSH, CDR2 LQKENI. The CDR3 loop spans 13 amino acids. The CDR3 sequence: CASSPMDRETQYF. CDR3 nucleotides: TGTGCCAGCTCACCCATGGACCGGGAGACCCAGTACTTC.

The gene calls are TRBV4-3 and TRBJ1-2, with 10 bases lining up with TRBD1. V lost 4 bases, J lost 3 bases, and 11 bases stayed unmatched. This CDR3 is 17 amino acids long. Germline CDR1 LGHNA, CDR2 YSLEER. Here the CDR3 reads CASSPGVTGGVHYGYTF. The CDR3 DNA follows: TGCGCCAGCAGCCCGGGGGTGACAGGGGGCGTCCACTATGGCTACACCTTC.

The chain combines TRBV4-3 with TRBJ1-1; tentatively, D is TRBD1 (6 bases). Germline CDR1 and CDR2: LGHNA and YSLEER. CDR3 length equals 17 residues. Trimming stripped 6 bases from V and 0 bases from J, with 20 bases between. The CDR3 region is CASSPRPTGQMNTEAFF. The CDR3 bases are TGCGCCAGCAGTCCAAGGCCCACCGGACAGATGAACACTGAAGCTTTCTTT.

CDR3 in DNA: TGTGCCAGCAGCCAAACGGACGGTTACACAGATACGCAGTATTTT. Amino acid sequence: CASSQTDGYTDTQYF. This sequence joins TRBV4-2 and TRBJ2-3; D remains ambiguous. Per germline, CDR1 LGHNA and CDR2 YNFKEQ. The CDR3 is made up of 15 amino acids. The germline V and J ends were trimmed by 2 bases and 2 bases, with 11 bases remaining between them.

This clonotype was observed a handful of times. The rearrangement links TRBV12-5 to TRBJ1-2; maybe TRBD1 (5 bases). The CDR3 is 14 amino acids. V lost 4 bases to trimming and J lost 4 bases, with 13 bases between them. From germline, CDR1 is LGHNT and CDR2 FRNRAP. The CDR3 is CASGYEGRGYGYTF. CDR3 coding DNA: TGTGCTAGTGGTTACGAGGGGCGCGGCTATGGCTACACCTTC.

This clonotype has a handful of counts. Relative to the germline gene, one junction end is altered; a read error may explain this. The chain carries TRBV20-1 and TRBJ2-7, with no clear D. CDR1 is DFQATT, CDR2 SNEGSKA, per germline (reference sequence). This CDR3 is built from 14 residues. The DNA for the CDR3 is TGCAGTGCTAGCCGGCCAGGCAGCCCCTACGAGCAGTGCTTC. It encodes CSASRPGSPYEQCF.

This clonotype was counted between two and nine times. The gene calls are TRBV19 and TRBJ2-1; 10 positions match TRBD2. The CDR3 extends over 14 amino acids. Germline loops: CDR1 LNHDA, CDR2 SQIVND (reference sequence). The trim removed 9 bases at V and 1 base at J, leaving 3 bases unmatched. The CDR3 sequence: CASSGGASYNEQFF. CDR3 in DNA: TGTGCCAGCAGCGGGGGGGCTTCCTACAATGAGCAGTTCTTC.

This clonotype was seen repeatedly, ten times or more. The V and J genes are TRBV30 and TRBJ1-2, with unresolved D. CDR3 length equals 13 residues. The ends were cut back, 0 bases at V and 4 bases at J, with 9 bases in the middle. From germline, CDR1 is GTSNPN and CDR2 SVGIG (reference sequence). CDR3 in amino acids: CAWSVQASYGYTF. The CDR3 DNA follows: TGTGCCTGGAGTGTACAAGCCTCCTATGGCTACACCTTC. The variable domain in full, completed from reference TRBV30 and TRBJ1-2, reads SQTIHQWPATLVQPVGSPLSLECTVEGTSNPNLYWYRQAAGRGLQLLFYSVGIGQISSEVPQNLSASRPQDRQFILSSKKLLLSDSGFYLCAWSVQASYGYTFGSGTRLTVV.

This chain uses TRBV24-1 with TRBJ1-2; unclear D gene. The germline V gene encodes CDR1 KGHDR and CDR2 SFDVKD. V was clipped by 0 bases and J by 8 bases, with 6 bases between them. The CDR3 spans 12 residues. The CDR3 coding sequence is TGTGCCACCAGTGATTTGGAGAGGGGCTACACCTTC. This sequence encodes CATSDLERGYTF.

The DNA for the CDR3 is TGTGCCAGCAGCCAAGATCGGGGTTCAGGGGGACTCTTTGAAGCTTTCTTT. Its protein is CASSQDRGSGGLFEAFF. This chain joins TRBV3-1 and TRBJ1-1, with 7 bases identical to TRBD1. After removal of 0 bases from V and 7 bases from J, the junction contained 14 bases not matched to a gene. This CDR3 has 17 amino acids. Germline CDR1 reads LGHDT; CDR2 reads YNNKEL (reference sequence).

This clonotype was seen more than once but under ten times. This chain connects TRBV10-3 to TRBJ2-2; a possible D gene is TRBD1 (6 bases). With 0 bases removed from V and 5 bases from J, the gap between germline ends came to 13 bases. This CDR3 is 16 amino acids long. Germline V gene data show CDR1 as ENHRY and CDR2 as SYGVKD. The CDR3 sequence is CAISESTGSRTGELFF. CDR3 sequence (DNA): TGTGCCATCAGTGAGTCTACAGGGTCGAGAACCGGGGAGCTGTTTTTT.

This chain connects TRBV4-1 to TRBJ1-2; TRBD1 agrees at 12 bases. The CDR3 has 15 residues. CDR1 MGHRA and CDR2 YSYEKL come from the germline V gene. The junction had 8 bases not matched to a gene; V was cut back by 4 bases and J by 8 bases. The chain's CDR3 is CASSLFAGTGGGYTF. In DNA, the CDR3 is TGCGCCAGCAGCCTCTTCGCCGGGACAGGGGGCGGCTACACCTTC.

This clonotype showed up many times. The V and J genes are TRBV7-3 and TRBJ2-3; D is ambiguous. The V gene lost 5 bases and the J gene lost 1 base, with 13 bases spanning the gap. CDR1 and CDR2 from the germline V gene are SGHTA and FQGTGA. The CDR3 has 15 residues. CDR3 sequence (DNA): TGTGCCAGCAGCCCAGCGTCGGGTGGCACAGATACGCAGTATTTT. Amino acids: CASSPASGGTDTQYF. Looking up the rest from reference TRBV7-3 and TRBJ2-3 gives the full variable domain: GAGVSQTPSNKVTEKGKYVELRCDPISGHTALYWYRQSLGQGPEFLIYFQGTGAADDSGLPNDRFFAVRPEGSVSTLKIQRTERGDSAVYLCASSPASGGTDTQYFGPGTRLTVL.

This chain links TRBV18 with TRBJ2-7, with a possible D match to TRBD1 (6 bases). This CDR3 has 12 amino acids. Looked up from germline, CDR1 is KGHSH and CDR2 is LQKENI. Trimming took off 4 bases at V and 7 bases at J, with 11 bases between the two ends. The CDR3 sequence: CASSLTGSEQYF. In DNA form, the CDR3 reads TGTGCCAGCTCACTGACAGGCTCTGAGCAGTACTTC.

J is TRBJ2-1 and V is TRBV24-1, with D perhaps assigned TRBD1 or TRBD2 (6 bases each). CDR3 length: 14 residues. Germline V gene lookup returns CDR1 KGHDR and CDR2 SFDVKD. V lost 4 bases and J 6 bases, leaving 12 bases between the germline ends. Here the CDR3 DNA reads TGTGCCACCAGTGACAACCGGGGGCTCAATGAGCAGTTCTTC. Translation gives CATSDNRGLNEQFF.

The V call is TRBV6-1, the J call TRBJ2-3; no clear D gene. Trimming removed 1 base at V and 6 bases at J, with 14 bases between. Germline-derived CDR1 and CDR2 are MNHNS and SASEGT. This CDR3 comprises 15 residues. DNA of the CDR3: TGTGCCAGCAGTGAAGTCGGCAGCCAGCATGATACGCAGTATTTT. Its protein is CASSEVGSQHDTQYF.